This T cell receptor (beta chain) was sequenced in a study of CD8 T cells in Susac syndrome. Reverse transcription of about 0.45 to 1 ug RNA was performed with random hexamers. TCRdb re-called the immunoSEQ multiplex PCR reads with MiXCR, one entry per CDR3 protein. Of 95,000 to 150,000 distinct CDR3 sequences listed, around 94% are singletons. From germline, CDR1 is PRHDT and CDR2 FYEKMQ (reference sequence). V dropped 7 bases and J dropped 2; count of bases not matched to a gene: 7. CDR3 length equals 14 residues. The sequencing sample was made of CD4+ T cells from PBMCs. This chain connects TRBV13 to TRBJ1-2, with 7 positions matching TRBD1. This receptor was taken from a human donor in good health. This CDR3 reads CASKGDRTNYGYTF. The CDR3 nucleotides read TGTGCCAGCAAGGGGGACAGAACGAACTATGGCTACACCTTC.